The 24 T cell receptor beta chains below all came from one sample that was sequenced in a study of identical twins. TCRdb re-called the 5' RACE reads with MiXCR, one entry per CDR3 protein. This sample has 350,000 to 500,000 distinct CDR3 sequences, with about 18% found just once. Sequencing was carried out using naive T cells sorted from blood. These receptor sequences come from a man aged 50-60 years in good health.

This clonotype was detected many times. V is TRBV6-2 or TRBV6-3 and J is TRBJ2-1; no clear D gene. This CDR3 spans 18 amino acids. From germline, CDR1 is MNHEY and CDR2 SVGEGT. Trimming stripped 1 base from V and 7 bases from J, with 23 bases between. The CDR3 is CASSYYPTVGFRSNEQFF. The CDR3 bases are TGTGCCAGCAGTTACTACCCTACGGTGGGTTTTCGTTCGAATGAGCAGTTCTTC.

This clonotype was picked up a small number of times. The chain employs TRBV20-1 and TRBJ2-1, with 9 positions matching TRBD1. There are 16 residues in the CDR3. The V gene end was trimmed by 3 bases and the J gene end by 4 bases; junction bases not matched to a gene: 10. Germline loops: CDR1 DFQATT, CDR2 SNEGSKA (reference sequence). The CDR3 bases are TGCAGTGCTAGGGAAAGCCACGGGACAGGGTACAATGAGCAGTTCTTC. Protein: CSARESHGTGYNEQFF.

This clonotype came up a few times. J is TRBJ2-2 and V is TRBV6-1; tentative D call: TRBD1 (5 bases). From germline, CDR1 is MNHNS and CDR2 SASEGT. V was clipped by 5 bases and J by 2 bases, with 12 bases between them. The CDR3 contains 15 residues. CDR3 sequence: CASSIGHVNTGELFF. As DNA, the CDR3 is TGTGCCAGCAGTATCGGACACGTCAACACCGGGGAGCTGTTTTTT.

The gene calls are TRBV5-1 and TRBJ2-1, with 7 positions matching TRBD2. This CDR3 comprises 16 residues. Germline CDR1 SGHRS, CDR2 YFSETQ. V dropped 5 bases and J dropped 8; count of bases not matched to a gene: 16. CDR3 bases: TGCGCCAGCAGGCCCCTCGGCGGGAGTTTAGTGCATGAGCAGTTCTTC. Amino acids: CASRPLGGSLVHEQFF.

This clonotype has just a few counts. The gene calls are TRBV28 and TRBJ2-1; D is possibly TRBD2 (6 bases). The germline CDR1 and CDR2 sequences are MDHEN and SYDVKM. The CDR3 length is 15 residues. Trimming cost V 5 bases and J 10 bases, with 21 bases left between them. The CDR3 nucleotides read TGTGCCAGCAGTCCCCTAGCGCCCTTTGATCAGGAGCAGTTCTTC. This codes for CASSPLAPFDQEQFF.

V gene TRBV12-3 or TRBV12-4 combines with J gene TRBJ2-1; TRBD2 aligns across 12 bases. The CDR3 length is 17 residues. The V gene end was trimmed by 4 bases and the J gene end by 4 bases; junction bases not matched to a gene: 8. The CDR3 protein is CASSSTLAGGLYNEQFF. The CDR3 bases are TGTGCCAGCAGTTCGACCCTAGCGGGAGGGCTTTACAATGAGCAGTTCTTC.

The genes are TRBV20-1 and TRBJ2-5; unclear D gene. Germline CDR1 reads DFQATT; CDR2 reads SNEGSKA (reference sequence). With 3 bases removed from V and 1 base from J, the gap between germline ends came to 9 bases. This CDR3 spans 13 amino acids. The CDR3 DNA follows: TGCAGTGCTAGGTTTACAGTCCAAGAGACCCAGTACTTC. Translating it yields CSARFTVQETQYF.

The rearrangement joins TRBV5-1 to TRBJ1-2, with D unresolved. Trimming removed 0 bases from V and 6 bases from J, with 6 bases in between. The germline V gene has CDR1 SGHRS and CDR2 YFSETQ. This CDR3 spans 12 amino acids. CDR3: CASSLEGDGYTF. The CDR3 nucleotides read TGCGCCAGCAGCTTGGAGGGTGATGGCTACACCTTC.

This clonotype has a handful of counts. The rearrangement links TRBV7-8 to TRBJ2-7, with D tentatively TRBD1 (6 bases). Trimming removed 6 bases from V and 6 bases from J, with 15 bases in between. Germline-derived CDR1 and CDR2 are SGHVS and FQNEAQ. The length of the CDR3 is 13 residues. The DNA for the CDR3 is TGTGCCAGCAGACAAGCCCAGGGGTCCGAGCAGTACTTC. This gives the protein CASRQAQGSEQYF.

This chain uses TRBV5-1 with TRBJ2-7, with TRBD2 matching 7 bases. V lost 0 bases, J lost 3 bases, and 6 bases stayed unmatched. The CDR3 consists of 15 residues. The germline CDR1 and CDR2 sequences are SGHRS and YFSETQ. CDR3 in DNA: TGCGCCAGCAGCTTGGGTCCTAGCGGAATCTACGAGCAGTACTTC. Translation gives CASSLGPSGIYEQYF. The variable domain in full, completed from reference TRBV5-1 and TRBJ2-7, reads KAGVTQTPRYLIKTRGQQVTLSCSPISGHRSVSWYQQTPGQGLQFLFEYFSETQRNKGNFPGRFSGRQFSNSRSEMNVSTLELGDSALYLCASSLGPSGIYEQYFGPGTRLTVT.

This clonotype was counted many times. This chain connects TRBV5-1 to TRBJ2-3, with D tentatively TRBD1 or TRBD2 (5 bases each). The CDR3 loop spans 13 amino acids. Germline values: CDR1 SGHRS, CDR2 YFSETQ. V lost 1 base to trimming and J lost 5 bases, with 8 bases between them. CDR3 in amino acids: CASSLLGEDTQYF. The CDR3 nucleotides are TGCGCCAGCAGCTTGTTGGGGGAAGATACGCAGTATTTT.

This clonotype turned up a few times. This sequence joins TRBV27 and TRBJ1-1, with 9 positions matching TRBD1. The V and J ends lost 5 bases and 9 bases, in that order; junction bases with no gene match: 10. Germline-derived CDR1 and CDR2 are MNHEY and SMNVEV (reference sequence). This CDR3 has 14 amino acids. The CDR3: CASSPSPGQGKAFF. The CDR3 nucleotides read TGTGCCAGCAGTCCTTCACCGGGACAGGGAAAAGCTTTCTTT.

Only a few counts were recorded for this clonotype. One base away lies a much larger clone, so this may be a sequencing read error. The rearrangement joins TRBV28 to TRBJ2-7; 8 nucleotides match TRBD1. The CDR3 runs 14 residues. Unmatched junction bases numbered 3, after V lost 5 bases and J lost 0 bases. CDR1 and CDR2 from the germline V gene are MDHEN and SYDVKM. CDR3 DNA: TGTGCCAGCAGTGGACAGGGATTCTCCTACGAGCAGTACTTC. It is translated as CASSGQGFSYEQYF.

This clonotype appeared once. The chain combines TRBV20-1 with TRBJ1-5; D remains unclear. This CDR3 is 12 amino acids long. The V end was cut by 3 bases, the J end by 5 bases, with 8 bases between. Germline V lookup: CDR1 DFQATT, CDR2 SNEGSKA (reference sequence). The CDR3 DNA follows: TGCAGTGCTAGTAACATCCATCAGCCCCAGCATTTT. Protein product: CSASNIHQPQHF.

This clonotype was observed many times. V usage is TRBV5-5 and J usage is TRBJ2-1; no definite D call. The germline V and J ends were trimmed by 3 bases and 2 bases, with 9 bases remaining between them. Germline CDR1 reads SGHKS; CDR2 reads YYEKEE (reference sequence). CDR3 size: 14 residues. The CDR3 DNA sequence: TGTGCCAGCAGCTCGTCTGGGACCTACAATGAGCAGTTCTTC. Translation gives CASSSSGTYNEQFF.

In this sample, this clonotype turned up a few times. This chain uses TRBV6-2 or TRBV6-3 with TRBJ1-5, with TRBD1 identical over 9 bases. Germline V gene lookup returns CDR1 MNHEY and CDR2 SVGEGT. V gave up 4 bases and J gave up 4 bases; unmatched junction bases: 8. The CDR3 totals 16 residues. Written as DNA, the CDR3 is TGTGCCAGCAGTTCATTCCCGGGACAGGGAAATCAGCCCCAGCATTTT. It yields the protein CASSSFPGQGNQPQHF.

The V and J genes are TRBV27 and TRBJ2-7; D is ambiguous. Trimming shortened V by 2 bases and J by 0 bases, and 14 bases separated the two germline ends. Germline V gene lookup returns CDR1 MNHEY and CDR2 SMNVEV (reference sequence). The CDR3 contains 16 residues. This CDR3 reads CASSLILPFSSYEQYF. CDR3 bases: TGTGCCAGCAGTTTAATCTTGCCATTTAGCTCCTACGAGCAGTACTTC.

The chain carries TRBV5-1 and TRBJ2-1; unclear D gene. This CDR3 is 14 amino acids long. Germline lookup yields CDR1 SGHRS and CDR2 YFSETQ. Trimming removed 0 bases from V and 7 bases from J, with 11 bases in between. DNA of the CDR3: TGCGCCAGCAGCTTGGACCAGCTTGGGAATGAGCAGTTCTTC. Translated, it gives CASSLDQLGNEQFF. The complete variable domain, with remaining parts taken from reference TRBV5-1 and TRBJ2-1, reads KAGVTQTPRYLIKTRGQQVTLSCSPISGHRSVSWYQQTPGQGLQFLFEYFSETQRNKGNFPGRFSGRQFSNSRSEMNVSTLELGDSALYLCASSLDQLGNEQFFGPGTRLTVL.

The table lists this clonotype with a few counts. The rearrangement uses TRBV6-1 and TRBJ2-1, with D uncertain. The CDR3 runs 15 residues. Germline V gives CDR1 MNHNS, CDR2 SASEGT. V dropped 5 bases and J dropped 3 bases, with 14 bases sitting between them. The CDR3: CASSLSSPHYNEQFF. The DNA of the CDR3 is TGTGCCAGCAGTCTCTCTTCCCCCCACTACAATGAGCAGTTCTTC.

This clonotype showed up many times. This rearrangement joins TRBV29-1 to TRBJ2-7; 9 nucleotides align to TRBD1. The CDR3 runs to 15 residues. Germline CDR1 SQVTM, CDR2 ANQGSEA. V was clipped by 2 bases and J by 2 bases; unmatched bases: 7. The chain's CDR3 is CSVEWAGQGPYEQYF. Here the CDR3 DNA reads TGCAGCGTTGAATGGGCGGGACAGGGTCCCTACGAGCAGTACTTC.

Many counts were recorded for this clonotype. This chain links TRBV28 with TRBJ2-3, with 7 nucleotides matching TRBD2. CDR3 length equals 14 residues. Losses at the gene ends were 6 bases for V and 4 bases for J; bases not matched to a gene: 7. The germline CDR1 and CDR2 sequences are MDHEN and SYDVKM. Here the CDR3 reads CASSLRGGPDTQYF. The CDR3 DNA reads as TGTGCCAGCAGCCTCCGGGGAGGGCCAGATACGCAGTATTTT.

V and J are TRBV9 and TRBJ2-3; TRBD1 might be the D (5 bases). V was trimmed by 0 bases and J by 0 bases, leaving 11 bases between them. CDR1 and CDR2 from the germline V gene are SGDLS and YYNGEE. This CDR3 region has 16 residues. The CDR3 spells CASSVAWSGSTDTQYF. Written as DNA, the CDR3 is TGTGCCAGCAGCGTAGCTTGGTCAGGGAGCACAGATACGCAGTATTTT.

This clonotype was seen more than once but under ten times. The rearrangement links TRBV20-1 to TRBJ2-1; D may be TRBD2 (5 bases). The CDR3 totals 15 residues. Germline CDR1 and CDR2: DFQATT and SNEGSKA (reference sequence). Trimming left V 4 bases short and J 6 bases short, with 19 bases between. CDR3 region: CSATDLAVELNEQFF. CDR3 in DNA: TGCAGTGCTACGGACCTAGCCGTAGAACTCAATGAGCAGTTCTTC.

This chain links TRBV5-1 with TRBJ2-7; 9 nucleotides match TRBD2. Trimming removed 1 base from V and 5 bases from J; junction bases left unmatched: 7. The germline CDR1 and CDR2 sequences are SGHRS and YFSETQ. This CDR3 comprises 15 residues. CDR3 bases: TGCGCCAGCAGCTTGAATAGCGGGAGTGGGGACGAGCAGTACTTC. This codes for CASSLNSGSGDEQYF.